The 20 T cell receptor beta chains listed next were all sequenced from one sample in a study of beta chain features in type 1 diabetes. The authors reverse transcribed all of the isolated RNA, so sequencing captured expressed TCRB transcripts. Repertoires were generated with immunoSEQ multiplex PCR, while TCRdb's copy carries only in-frame clones and drops some. The data show around 140,000 clones, over 9.5% seen once. The sequenced material came from naive CD4+ T cells from blood. The receptors shown here come from a man aged 18 to 35 in good health.

The V call is TRBV9, the J call TRBJ1-2; no reliable D call. This CDR3 is built from 15 residues. The germline gives CDR1 SGDLS, CDR2 YYNGEE. The ends were cut back, 0 bases at V and 3 bases at J, with 12 bases in the middle. The DNA for the CDR3 is TGTGCCAGCAGCGTAGGCGGGGAGAGCGACTATGGCTACACCTTC. It specifies CASSVGGESDYGYTF. The complete variable domain, with remaining parts taken from reference TRBV9 and TRBJ1-2, reads DSGVTQTPKHLITATGQRVTLRCSPRSGDLSVYWYQQSLDQGLQFLIQYYNGEERAKGNILERFSAQQFPDLHSELNLSSLELGDSALYFCASSVGGESDYGYTFGSGTRLTVV.

Here the CDR3 reads CASSPMRRGGSETQYF. As DNA, the CDR3 is TGTGCCAGCAGCCCGATGCGGCGGGGGGGCAGCGAGACCCAGTACTTC. The V and J genes are TRBV7-2 and TRBJ2-5; 9 nucleotides match TRBD2. The V gene end was trimmed by 5 bases and the J gene end by 5 bases; junction bases not matched to a gene: 12. Germline V gives CDR1 SGHTA, CDR2 FQGNSA. The CDR3 has 16 amino acids.

V gene TRBV7-3 combines with J gene TRBJ1-3; 8 bases match TRBD1. The CDR3 contains 16 residues. V was pared by 5 bases and J by 4 bases, with 10 bases of the junction left unmatched. Germline CDR1 reads SGHTA; CDR2 reads FQGTGA. CDR3 nucleotides: TGTGCCAGCAGCGCTTACAGGGGGGGATACGGAAACACCATATATTTT. This sequence encodes CASSAYRGGYGNTIYF.

The CDR3 DNA sequence: TGTGCCAGTAGTATAGATGGACAGGGCTGGCAGCCCCAGCATTTT. This translates into CASSIDGQGWQPQHF. The chain is built from TRBV19 and TRBJ1-5; 8 nucleotides align to TRBD1. Germline V lookup: CDR1 LNHDA, CDR2 SQIVND (reference sequence). This CDR3 is built from 15 residues. Germline trimming cut 0 bases from V and 7 bases from J; bases unmatched to any gene: 5. The full variable domain, in which reference TRBV19 and TRBJ1-5 provide the parts outside the CDR3, is DGGITQSPKYLFRKEGQNVTLSCEQNLNHDAMYWYRQDPGQGLRLIYYSQIVNDFQKGDIAEGYSVSREKKESFPLTVTSAQKNPTAFYLCASSIDGQGWQPQHFGDGTRLSIL.

The CDR3 nucleotides read TGTGCCAGTAGTAGCCGACTAGCGGGGTCCTACGAGCAGTACTTC. Its translation: CASSSRLAGSYEQYF. V gene TRBV19 combines with J gene TRBJ2-7; 11 bases line up with TRBD2. V trimming: 4 bases; J trimming: 1 base; junction bases outside the gene matches: 3. The germline CDR1 and CDR2 sequences are LNHDA and SQIVND (reference sequence). The CDR3 spans 15 residues.

J is TRBJ2-1 and V is TRBV5-1; unclear D gene. CDR1 SGHRS and CDR2 YFSETQ come from the germline V gene. Trimming shortened V by 0 bases and J by 2 bases, and 9 bases separated the two germline ends. This CDR3 contains 15 residues. The CDR3 here is CASSLGSSPYNEQFF. CDR3 coding DNA: TGCGCCAGCAGCTTGGGAAGCTCGCCCTACAATGAGCAGTTCTTC.

This chain joins TRBV11-2 and TRBJ2-1; 7 positions agree with TRBD2. This CDR3 comprises 15 residues. After removal of 4 bases from V and 2 bases from J, the junction contained 5 bases not matched to a gene. Germline CDR1 and CDR2: SGHAT and FQNNGV. The CDR3 nucleotides read TGTGCCAGCAGCTCACAAGCGGGAACCTACAATGAGCAGTTCTTC. This translates into CASSSQAGTYNEQFF. The whole variable domain, remainder taken from reference TRBV11-2 and TRBJ2-1, is EAGVAQSPRYKIIEKRQSVAFWCNPISGHATLYWYQQILGQGPKLLIQFQNNGVVDDSQLPKDRFSAERLKGVDSTLKIQPAKLEDSAVYLCASSSQAGTYNEQFFGPGTRLTVL.

This clone was detected only a few times. The genes are TRBV5-4 and TRBJ2-3; D is ambiguous. The CDR3 is 14 amino acids. V lost 2 bases and J 1 base, leaving 8 bases between the germline ends. Germline values: CDR1 SGHNT, CDR2 YYREEE (reference sequence). CDR3 bases: TGTGCCAGCAGCTTCGCGTTACGCACAGATACGCAGTATTTT. It specifies CASSFALRTDTQYF.

The V gene is TRBV9, the J gene TRBJ2-5; 9 nucleotides agree with TRBD1. Per the germline V gene, CDR1 is SGDLS and CDR2 is YYNGEE. The CDR3 is 17 residues long. Trimming removed 4 bases from V and 5 bases from J; junction bases left unmatched: 15. Here the CDR3 DNA reads TGTGCCAGCAGCCGAACAGGGGGCGCAGAGACTTGGGAGACCCAGTACTTC. It codes for CASSRTGGAETWETQYF.

V is TRBV7-2 and J is TRBJ2-3, with D unresolved. V shed 1 base and J shed 6 bases, with 14 bases lying between them. Germline values: CDR1 SGHTA, CDR2 FQGNSA. The CDR3 loop spans 15 amino acids. The chain's CDR3 is CASSLVFRSGDTQYF. DNA for the CDR3: TGTGCCAGCAGCTTAGTGTTCCGGTCCGGGGATACGCAGTATTTT.

This clone was seen a handful of times. The CDR3 reads CASSLARTGKNTEAFF. In DNA, the CDR3 is TGTGCCAGCAGCTTAGCCCGGACAGGGAAAAACACTGAAGCTTTCTTT. The chain uses TRBV11-2 and TRBJ1-1; 8 nucleotides agree with TRBD1. V lost 1 base, J lost 2 bases, and 6 bases stayed unmatched. The CDR3 runs to 16 residues. Germline V gene lookup returns CDR1 SGHAT and CDR2 FQNNGV.

This chain uses TRBV5-4 with TRBJ2-7; TRBD2 matches at 16 bases. In germline, CDR1 is SGHNT, CDR2 YYREEE (reference sequence). There are 16 residues in the CDR3. V shed 4 bases, J shed 3 bases, and the junction held 4 bases outside the gene matches. DNA of the CDR3: TGTGCCAGCAGCCCGGGACTAGCGGGGGGGCTCTACGAGCAGTACTTC. This translates into CASSPGLAGGLYEQYF. The full variable domain, completed using reference TRBV5-4 and TRBJ2-7, is ETGVTQSPTHLIKTRGQQVTLRCSSQSGHNTVSWYQQALGQGPQFIFQYYREEENGRGNFPPRFSGLQFPNYSSELNVNALELDDSALYLCASSPGLAGGLYEQYFGPGTRLTVT.

V usage is TRBV7-9 and J usage is TRBJ1-2; D is ambiguous. The CDR3 runs to 13 residues. The V and J ends lost 1 base and 5 bases respectively, with 8 bases between them. From germline, CDR1 is SEHNR and CDR2 FQNEAQ (reference sequence). The CDR3 coding sequence is TGTGCCAGCAGCTTAGGCGGCCGATATGGCTACACCTTC. It translates to CASSLGGRYGYTF.

The sample holds a few counts of this clone. The chain has TRBV11-3 and TRBJ2-4; tentative D call: TRBD2 (6 bases). The V and J ends lost 5 bases and 8 bases respectively, with 13 bases between them. The germline V gene encodes CDR1 SGHNT and CDR2 YENEEA. The CDR3 sequence is 13 residues long. CDR3 residues: CASSPTRGDIQYF. CDR3 bases: TGTGCCAGCAGCCCGACTAGAGGAGACATTCAGTACTTC.

This chain connects TRBV6-5 to TRBJ2-4; TRBD2 agrees at 7 bases. V gave up 10 bases and J gave up 4 bases; unmatched junction bases: 13. The CDR3 runs 15 residues. The germline CDR1 and CDR2 sequences are MNHEY and SVGAGI. The CDR3 nucleotides read TGTGCCACAACCCTAGTCCTAGCGGCGAAAAACATTCAGTACTTC. It is translated as CATTLVLAAKNIQYF.

V gene TRBV6-5 combines with J gene TRBJ2-3, with 7 positions matching TRBD2. The length of the CDR3 is 16 residues. J was trimmed by 1 base and V by 2 bases; bases with no gene match: 6. Germline V gene sequence: CDR1 MNHEY, CDR2 SVGAGI. The CDR3 reads CASSYIRAGGTDTQYF. CDR3 coding DNA: TGTGCCAGCAGTTACATCCGGGCGGGGGGCACAGATACGCAGTATTTT.

This clone was seen only a few times. This sequence joins TRBV2 and TRBJ2-3; no clear D. Per germline, CDR1 SNHLY and CDR2 FYNNEI. The length of the CDR3 is 14 residues. Trimming took off 6 bases at V and 0 bases at J, with 10 bases between the two ends. The CDR3 spells CASSLTHSTDTQYF. In nucleotides, the CDR3 is TGTGCCAGCAGCCTGACTCATAGCACAGATACGCAGTATTTT.

The V gene is TRBV6-6, the J gene TRBJ1-3, with 8 bases identical to TRBD1. V shed 10 bases, J shed 0 bases, and the junction held 5 bases outside the gene matches. Per the germline V gene, CDR1 is MNHNY and CDR2 is SVGAGI (reference sequence). The CDR3 extends over 14 amino acids. The CDR3 bases are TGTGCCATCTCGGGACAGGTCTCTGGAAACACCATATATTTT. Translated, it gives CAISGQVSGNTIYF.

This clone has only a few counts. The chain links TRBV5-4 to TRBJ2-3; D might be TRBD1 (6 bases). This CDR3 has 14 residues. V lost 5 bases and J 4 bases, leaving 14 bases between the germline ends. CDR1 and CDR2 (germline): SGHNT, YYREEE (reference sequence). In DNA, the CDR3 is TGTGCCAGCAGTTCTACAGGGTCCCCAGATACGCAGTATTTT. Its protein is CASSSTGSPDTQYF.

This rearrangement joins TRBV28 to TRBJ2-3; TRBD2 is a possible D gene (5 bases). V lost 2 bases and J 1 base, leaving 10 bases between the germline ends. Per germline, CDR1 MDHEN and CDR2 SYDVKM. This CDR3 comprises 15 residues. CDR3 amino acids: CASSLDGVGTDTQYF. The DNA of the CDR3 is TGTGCCAGCAGTTTAGACGGGGTTGGCACAGATACGCAGTATTTT. The full variable domain, in which reference TRBV28 and TRBJ2-3 provide the parts outside the CDR3, is DVKVTQSSRYLVKRTGEKVFLECVQDMDHENMFWYRQDPGLGLRLIYFSYDVKMKEKGDIPEGYSVSREKKERFSLILESASTNQTSMYLCASSLDGVGTDTQYFGPGTRLTVL.